This T cell receptor beta chain is from a study of T cell repertoires in cytomegalovirus infection. Study information: Epitope selection comprised recently identified HLA-C-restricted CMV epitopes and well-studied HLA-B-restricted CMV epitopes. Evidence of both CMV infection and a matching HLA type came from public TCR beta signatures. Study observations and caveats: What dominated the ex vivo response were HLA-C-restricted CMV-specific TCR beta clonotypes.

TCRdb used MiXCR to reprocess the reads, holding one entry per CDR3 protein. The table records 140,000 to 150,000 distinct CDR3 sequences, about 31% of them present only once. The sample holds many counts of this clonotype. Its antigen is not known. Trimming shortened V by 7 bases and J by 3 bases, and 19 bases separated the two germline ends. The germline gives CDR1 SGHVS, CDR2 FQNEAQ. The CDR3 consists of 15 residues. The input for sequencing was CD8+ T cells from cultured PBMCs, taken from culture after CMV antigen stimulation. The chain combines TRBV7-8 with TRBJ2-7, with D maybe TRBD1 (6 bases). This TCR derives from a human donor in good health (CMV status not recorded). Some clones in this sample may be carry-over from other donors' samples. CDR3 region: CASTERAGRGYEQYF. The CDR3 nucleotides read TGTGCCAGCACCGAGAGGGCGGGCAGGGGCTACGAGCAGTACTTC.